The entry that follows covers one T cell receptor beta chain sequence. The CDR3 loop spans 15 amino acids. In germline, CDR1 is MNHEY, CDR2 SVGAGI. The V and J ends lost 6 bases and 4 bases, in that order; junction bases with no gene match: 8. The data originate from a study of blood T cell repertoires in COVID-19. At the level of the study: Sample material is recorded as cDNA or gDNA derived from T cells, B-cell-depleted T cells, or PBMCs.

The authors' processing: Amplifying reference gene primers gave estimates of nucleated cell counts. Sequencing was performed with immunoSEQ multiplex PCR; in TCRdb, only in-frame clones are kept and a portion is missing. The DNA was the basis for D and trimming; V, J and clone size are from that table. Among 20,000 to 30,000 clones, about 94% were seen once, and the ten largest hold roughly 4%. The sequencing sample was made of peripheral blood. The source is a human donor with active COVID-19. The donor label of this sample is uncertain. The rearrangement links TRBV6-5 to TRBJ1-3; 8 bases line up with TRBD1. CDR3 nucleotide sequence: TGTGCCAGCAGGGCGGACAGGGTACCAGGAAACACCATATATTTT. Its protein product is CASRADRVPGNTIYF.